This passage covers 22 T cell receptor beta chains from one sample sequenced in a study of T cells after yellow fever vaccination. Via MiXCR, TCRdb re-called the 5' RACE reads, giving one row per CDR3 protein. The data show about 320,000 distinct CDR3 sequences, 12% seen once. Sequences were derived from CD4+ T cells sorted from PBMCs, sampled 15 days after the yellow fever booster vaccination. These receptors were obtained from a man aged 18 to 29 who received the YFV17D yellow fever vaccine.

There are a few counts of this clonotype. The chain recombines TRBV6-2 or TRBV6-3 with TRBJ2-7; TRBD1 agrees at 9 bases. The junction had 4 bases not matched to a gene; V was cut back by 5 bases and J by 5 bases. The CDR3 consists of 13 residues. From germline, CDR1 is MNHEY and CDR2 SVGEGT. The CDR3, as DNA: TGTGCCAGCAGTCCACGGACAGGGGACGAGCAGTACTTC. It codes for CASSPRTGDEQYF.

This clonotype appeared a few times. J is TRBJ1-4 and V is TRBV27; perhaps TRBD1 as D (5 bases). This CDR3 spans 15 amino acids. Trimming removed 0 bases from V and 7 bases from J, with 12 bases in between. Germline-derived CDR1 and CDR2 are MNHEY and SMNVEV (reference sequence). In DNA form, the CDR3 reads TGTGCCAGCAGTTTATCGCCGGGGCGCAGTGAAAAACTGTTTTTT. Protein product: CASSLSPGRSEKLFF. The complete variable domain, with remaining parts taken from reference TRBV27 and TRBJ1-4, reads EAQVTQNPRYLITVTGKKLTVTCSQNMNHEYMSWYRQDPGLGLRQIYYSMNVEVTDKGDVPEGYKVSRKEKRNFPLILESPSPNQTSLYFCASSLSPGRSEKLFFGSGTQLSVL.

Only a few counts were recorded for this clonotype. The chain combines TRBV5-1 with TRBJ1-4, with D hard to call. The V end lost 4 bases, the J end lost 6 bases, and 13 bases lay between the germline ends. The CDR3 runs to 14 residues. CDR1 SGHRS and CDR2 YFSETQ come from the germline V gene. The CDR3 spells CASSPGRADEKLFF. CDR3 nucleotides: TGCGCCAGCAGCCCGGGGAGGGCGGATGAAAAACTGTTTTTT.

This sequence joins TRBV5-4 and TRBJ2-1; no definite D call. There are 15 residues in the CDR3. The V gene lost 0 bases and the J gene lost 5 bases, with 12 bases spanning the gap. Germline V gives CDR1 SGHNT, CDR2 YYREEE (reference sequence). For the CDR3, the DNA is TGTGCCAGCAGCTTGGGGGCGGTACGTGACAATGAGCAGTTCTTC. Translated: CASSLGAVRDNEQFF. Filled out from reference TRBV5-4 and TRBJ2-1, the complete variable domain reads ETGVTQSPTHLIKTRGQQVTLRCSSQSGHNTVSWYQQALGQGPQFIFQYYREEENGRGNFPPRFSGLQFPNYSSELNVNALELDDSALYLCASSLGAVRDNEQFFGPGTRLTVL.

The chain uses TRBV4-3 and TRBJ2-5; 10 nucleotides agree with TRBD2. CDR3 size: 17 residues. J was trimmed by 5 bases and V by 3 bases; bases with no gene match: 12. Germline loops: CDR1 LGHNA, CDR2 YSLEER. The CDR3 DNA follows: TGCGCCAGCAGCCAGGAAACTAGCGGGGCGTCCCGGGAGACCCAGTACTTC. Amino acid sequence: CASSQETSGASRETQYF.

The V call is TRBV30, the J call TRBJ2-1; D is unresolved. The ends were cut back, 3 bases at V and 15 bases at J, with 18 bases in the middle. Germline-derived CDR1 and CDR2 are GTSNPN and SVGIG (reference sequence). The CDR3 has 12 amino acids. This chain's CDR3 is CAWRHTQTRPFF. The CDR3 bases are TGTGCCTGGAGACACACCCAAACGCGCCCGTTCTTC.

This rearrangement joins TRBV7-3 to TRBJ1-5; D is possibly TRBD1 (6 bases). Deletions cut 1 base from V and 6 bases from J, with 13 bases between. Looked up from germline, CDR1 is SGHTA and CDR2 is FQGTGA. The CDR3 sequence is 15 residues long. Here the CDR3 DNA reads TGTGCCAGCAGCTTAATGGCAGGGGAAGGTCAGCCCCAGCATTTT. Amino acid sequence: CASSLMAGEGQPQHF.

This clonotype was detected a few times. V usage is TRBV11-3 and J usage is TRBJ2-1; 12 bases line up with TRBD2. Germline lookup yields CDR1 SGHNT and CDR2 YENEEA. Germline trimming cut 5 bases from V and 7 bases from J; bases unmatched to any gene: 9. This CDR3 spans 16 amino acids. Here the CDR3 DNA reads TGTGCCAGCAGCCATGGGGCTAGCGGGGGGGCGAATGAGCAGTTCTTC. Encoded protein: CASSHGASGGANEQFF. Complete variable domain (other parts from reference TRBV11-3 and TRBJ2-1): EAGVVQSPRYKIIEKKQPVAFWCNPISGHNTLYWYLQNLGQGPELLIRYENEEAVDDSQLPKDRFSAERLKGVDSTLKIQPAELGDSAVYLCASSHGASGGANEQFFGPGTRLTVL.

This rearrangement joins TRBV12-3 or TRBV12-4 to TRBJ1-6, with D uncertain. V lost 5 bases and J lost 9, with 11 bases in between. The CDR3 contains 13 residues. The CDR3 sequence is CASSMGGVSPLHF. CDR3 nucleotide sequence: TGTGCCAGCAGTATGGGCGGGGTTTCACCCCTCCACTTT.

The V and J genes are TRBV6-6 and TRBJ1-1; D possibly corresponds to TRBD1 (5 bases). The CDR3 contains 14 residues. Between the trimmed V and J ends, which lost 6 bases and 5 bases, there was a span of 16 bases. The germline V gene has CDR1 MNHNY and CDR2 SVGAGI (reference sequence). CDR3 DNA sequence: TGTGCCAGCAGACCCGGGACCCCGGGGACTGAAGCTTTCTTT. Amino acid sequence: CASRPGTPGTEAFF.

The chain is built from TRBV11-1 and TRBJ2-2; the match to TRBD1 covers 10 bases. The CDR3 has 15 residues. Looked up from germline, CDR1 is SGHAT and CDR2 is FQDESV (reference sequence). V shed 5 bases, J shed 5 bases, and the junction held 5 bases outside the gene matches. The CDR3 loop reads CASSRQGARTGELFF. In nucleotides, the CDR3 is TGTGCCAGCAGCCGACAGGGGGCTAGAACCGGGGAGCTGTTTTTT.

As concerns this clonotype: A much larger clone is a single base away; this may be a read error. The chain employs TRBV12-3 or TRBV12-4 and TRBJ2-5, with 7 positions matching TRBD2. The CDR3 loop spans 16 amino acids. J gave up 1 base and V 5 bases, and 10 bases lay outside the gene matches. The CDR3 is CASSLTCGGSQETQYF. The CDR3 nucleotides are TGTGCCAGCAGTCTGACTTGCGGGGGTTCCCAAGAGACCCAGTACTTC.

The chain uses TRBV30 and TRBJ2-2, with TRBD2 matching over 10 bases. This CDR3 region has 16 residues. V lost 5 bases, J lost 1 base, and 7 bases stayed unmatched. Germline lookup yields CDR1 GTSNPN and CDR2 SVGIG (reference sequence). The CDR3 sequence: CAWRLAGAMNTGELFF. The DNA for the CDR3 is TGTGCCTGGCGGCTAGCGGGGGCGATGAACACCGGGGAGCTGTTTTTT.

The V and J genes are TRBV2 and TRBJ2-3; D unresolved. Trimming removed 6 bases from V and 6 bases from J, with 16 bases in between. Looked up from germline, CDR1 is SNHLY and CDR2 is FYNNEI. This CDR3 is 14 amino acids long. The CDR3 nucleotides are TGTGCCAGCAGCTCGCTGTGGAGTACCGATACGCAGTATTTT. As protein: CASSSLWSTDTQYF.

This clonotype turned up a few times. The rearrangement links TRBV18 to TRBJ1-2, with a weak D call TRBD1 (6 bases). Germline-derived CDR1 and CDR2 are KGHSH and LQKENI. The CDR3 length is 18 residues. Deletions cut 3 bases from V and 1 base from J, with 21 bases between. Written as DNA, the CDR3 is TGTGCCAGCTCACCCCGACAGCCCCGCGGGGGCATTAACTATGGCTACACCTTC. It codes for CASSPRQPRGGINYGYTF.

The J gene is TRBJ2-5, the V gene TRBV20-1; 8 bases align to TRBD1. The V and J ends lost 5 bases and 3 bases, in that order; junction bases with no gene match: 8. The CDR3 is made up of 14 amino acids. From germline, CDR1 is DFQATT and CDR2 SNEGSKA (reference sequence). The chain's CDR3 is CSAPRTGPKETQYF. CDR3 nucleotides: TGCAGTGCTCCCCGGACAGGGCCGAAAGAGACCCAGTACTTC.

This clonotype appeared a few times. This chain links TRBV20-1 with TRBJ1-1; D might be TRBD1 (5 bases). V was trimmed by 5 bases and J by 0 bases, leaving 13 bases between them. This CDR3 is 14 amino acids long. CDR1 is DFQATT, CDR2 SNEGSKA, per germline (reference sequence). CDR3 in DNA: TGCAGTGCTCCCCAGAGAGGGGTGAACACTGAAGCTTTCTTT. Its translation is CSAPQRGVNTEAFF.

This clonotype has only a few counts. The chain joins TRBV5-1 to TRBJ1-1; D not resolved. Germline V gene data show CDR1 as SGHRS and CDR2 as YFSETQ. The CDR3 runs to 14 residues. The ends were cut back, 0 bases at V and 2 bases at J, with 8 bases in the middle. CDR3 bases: TGCGCCAGCAGCTTGGAGCCCGCAAACACTGAAGCTTTCTTT. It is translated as CASSLEPANTEAFF.

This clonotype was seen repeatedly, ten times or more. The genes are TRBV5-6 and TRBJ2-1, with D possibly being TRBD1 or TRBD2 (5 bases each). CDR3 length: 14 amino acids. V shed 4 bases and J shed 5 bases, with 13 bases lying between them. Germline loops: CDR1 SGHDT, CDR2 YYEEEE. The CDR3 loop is CASSPEGRHNEQFF. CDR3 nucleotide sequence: TGTGCCAGCAGCCCCGAGGGACGGCACAATGAGCAGTTCTTC.

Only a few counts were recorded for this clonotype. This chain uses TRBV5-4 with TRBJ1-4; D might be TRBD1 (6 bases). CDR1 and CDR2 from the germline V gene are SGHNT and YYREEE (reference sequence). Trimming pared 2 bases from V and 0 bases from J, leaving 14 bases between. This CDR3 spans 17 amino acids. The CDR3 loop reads CASSFQTGPATNEKLFF. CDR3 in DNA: TGTGCCAGCAGCTTCCAGACAGGTCCTGCAACTAATGAAAAACTGTTTTTT.

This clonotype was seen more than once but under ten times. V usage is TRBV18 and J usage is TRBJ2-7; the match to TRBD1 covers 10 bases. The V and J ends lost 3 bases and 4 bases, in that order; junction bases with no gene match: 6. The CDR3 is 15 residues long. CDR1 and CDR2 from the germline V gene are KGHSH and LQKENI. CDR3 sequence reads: CASSPGTGVLYEQYF. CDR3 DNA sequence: TGTGCCAGCTCACCTGGGACAGGGGTTCTGTACGAGCAGTACTTC.

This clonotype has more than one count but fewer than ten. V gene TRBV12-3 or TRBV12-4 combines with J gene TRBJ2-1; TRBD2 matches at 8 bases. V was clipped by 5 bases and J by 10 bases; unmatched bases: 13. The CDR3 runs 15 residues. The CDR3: CASSPSGLASSEQFF. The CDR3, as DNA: TGTGCCAGCAGTCCAAGCGGACTAGCCTCGTCCGAGCAGTTCTTC.